The next 12 T cell receptor beta chains were all read from a single sample in a study of breast tumors, draining lymph nodes, adjacent tissues. The lymph nodes were axillary draining lymph nodes from breast cancer patients. TCRdb re-called the multiplex PCR reads with MiXCR, one entry per CDR3 protein. The sample carries approximately 150,000 distinct CDR3 sequences, around a third recorded once. The specimen was axillary lymph node tissue. All receptors come from a female donor with breast cancer. Some clones in this sample may be carry-over from other donors' samples.

Only a few counts were recorded for this clonotype. A much larger clonotype is one base distant, so this may be a read error. The chain employs TRBV5-6 and TRBJ2-2, with D maybe TRBD2 (6 bases). The CDR3 covers 17 residues. Trimming removed 0 bases from V and 1 base from J, with 13 bases in between. Germline loops: CDR1 SGHDT, CDR2 YYEEEE. The CDR3 spells CASSLEGPAGNTGELFF. CDR3 coding DNA: TGTGCCAGCAGCTTGGAGGGACCAGCGGGGAACACCGGGGAGCTGTTTTTT.

This clonotype was observed many times. The chain joins TRBV7-6 to TRBJ2-1; D is undetermined. In germline, CDR1 is SGHVS, CDR2 FNYEAQ. Trimming pared 6 bases from V and 6 bases from J, leaving 18 bases between. The CDR3 loop spans 15 amino acids. The CDR3 spells CASSYSSPLRNEQFF. Written as DNA, the CDR3 is TGTGCCAGCAGTTACAGCTCCCCCCTCCGCAATGAGCAGTTCTTC. Full variable domain (missing parts from reference TRBV7-6 and TRBJ2-1): GAGVSQSPRYKVTKRGQDVALRCDPISGHVSLYWYRQALGQGPEFLTYFNYEAQQDKSGLPNDRFSAERPEGSISTLTIQRTEQRDSAMYRCASSYSSPLRNEQFFGPGTRLTVL.

This clonotype was seen ten or more times. CDR3 nucleotide sequence: TGCAGTGCTAAGCCAGCCGGGACAGAGAACTACTCTGGGGCCAACGTCCTGACTTTC. It translates to CSAKPAGTENYSGANVLTF. The genes are TRBV20-1 and TRBJ2-6; TRBD1 matches at 7 bases. CDR3 length equals 19 residues. With 4 bases clipped from V and 0 bases from J, the junction kept 15 bases outside the gene matches. Germline V gives CDR1 DFQATT, CDR2 SNEGSKA (reference sequence).

This clonotype was found many times. The V gene is TRBV10-3, the J gene TRBJ2-1; perhaps D is TRBD1 or TRBD2 (5 bases each). CDR1 and CDR2 from the germline V gene are ENHRY and SYGVKD. V was cut by 7 bases and J by 4 bases, with 14 bases left in between. The length of the CDR3 is 14 residues. The CDR3 loop reads CAITKGGGYNEQFF. The DNA of the CDR3 is TGTGCCATCACGAAGGGTGGGGGTTACAATGAGCAGTTCTTC.

The chain employs TRBV20-1 and TRBJ2-7; 11 bases are a match to TRBD2. The trim removed 5 bases at V and 1 base at J, leaving 7 bases unmatched. Germline loops: CDR1 DFQATT, CDR2 SNEGSKA (reference sequence). The CDR3 covers 15 residues. The CDR3 sequence: CSAPEGTSGSYEQYF. DNA for the CDR3: TGCAGTGCTCCTGAAGGGACTAGCGGATCCTACGAGCAGTACTTC.

This chain connects TRBV4-1 to TRBJ2-5; 8 nucleotides line up with TRBD1. After removal of 6 bases from V and 1 base from J, the junction contained 1 base not matched to a gene. Germline CDR1 reads MGHRA; CDR2 reads YSYEKL. The CDR3 runs to 13 residues. CDR3 bases: TGCGCCAGCAGGGACAGGGCCCAAGAGACCCAGTACTTC. This codes for CASRDRAQETQYF.

This clonotype was detected ten times or more. One base away lies a much larger clone, so this may be a sequencing read error. The V gene is TRBV7-9, the J gene TRBJ1-6; perhaps TRBD1 as D (5 bases). Per germline, CDR1 SEHNR and CDR2 FQNEAQ (reference sequence). The CDR3 runs to 16 residues. V was trimmed by 5 bases and J by 5 bases, leaving 16 bases between them. The CDR3 reads CASSAAWQGNNSPLHF. In DNA, the CDR3 is TGTGCCAGCAGCGCGGCGTGGCAGGGAAATAATTCACCCCTCCACTTT.

This clonotype was found a few times. Since a much larger clone is just one base distant, this may be a read error. This rearrangement joins TRBV5-1 to TRBJ2-1; D may correspond to TRBD1 or TRBD2 (5 bases each). This CDR3 spans 14 amino acids. V lost 2 bases to trimming and J lost 9 bases, with 15 bases between them. Germline V lookup: CDR1 SGHRS, CDR2 YFSETQ. CDR3 protein: CASSFAGDASEQFF. The CDR3 nucleotides read TGCGCCAGCAGCTTTGCCGGGGACGCGAGTGAGCAGTTCTTC.

This clonotype was observed many times. CDR3 protein: CASSLSTGNEKLFF. CDR3 nucleotide sequence: TGTGCCAGCAGTTTGTCGACGGGTAATGAAAAACTGTTTTTT. J is TRBJ1-4 and V is TRBV12-3 or TRBV12-4; no clear D. The CDR3 contains 14 residues. The V gene lost 3 bases and the J gene lost 4 bases, with 9 bases spanning the gap.

The chain is built from TRBV29-1 and TRBJ2-1, with 13 bases lining up with TRBD2. V was pared by 1 base and J by 6 bases, with 6 bases of the junction left unmatched. CDR1 and CDR2 from the germline V gene are SQVTM and ANQGSEA. This CDR3 region has 16 residues. The CDR3 loop is CSVEGTSGSVGNEQFF. The CDR3 DNA sequence: TGCAGCGTTGAAGGGACTAGCGGGAGTGTTGGCAATGAGCAGTTCTTC.

This clonotype was observed a few times. A single base separates this from a much larger clone, so it may be a read error. The chain recombines TRBV12-3 or TRBV12-4 with TRBJ1-6, with 7 nucleotides matching TRBD1. This CDR3 comprises 11 residues. J was trimmed by 12 bases and V by 8 bases; bases with no gene match: 4. The DNA for the CDR3 is TGTGCCAGCGCCAACAGGGGACCCCTCCACTTT. Its protein product is CASANRGPLHF.

The genes are TRBV5-1 and TRBJ1-6, with D unresolved. The CDR3 sequence is 13 residues long. Germline V gene sequence: CDR1 SGHRS, CDR2 YFSETQ. V was trimmed by 5 bases and J by 8 bases, leaving 11 bases between them. The CDR3 bases are TGCGCCAGCAGTGTCCAAAGGGATTCACCCCTCCACTTT. It encodes CASSVQRDSPLHF. Based on the CDR3 plus reference TRBV5-1 and TRBJ1-6, the full variable domain is KAGVTQTPRYLIKTRGQQVTLSCSPISGHRSVSWYQQTPGQGLQFLFEYFSETQRNKGNFPGRFSGRQFSNSRSEMNVSTLELGDSALYLCASSVQRDSPLHFGNGTRLTVT.